This TCR beta chain derives from a study of blood T cell repertoires in COVID-19. This CDR3 spans 14 amino acids. CDR1 is KGHSH and CDR2 is LQKENI in the germline V gene. V shed 8 bases and J 4 bases; nucleotides not matched to a gene: 7. Seattle's enrolled individuals joined amid active infection and were then monitored longitudinally. Assay used: immunoSEQ multiplex PCR; TCRdb lists only in-frame clones, some missing. In the table there are about 300,000 clones, roughly 90% of which are singletons. V and J are TRBV18 and TRBJ1-5, with 8 bases that match TRBD1. The receptor comes from a woman under 40 with COVID-19, enrolled during active disease. Specimen: peripheral blood. CDR3 nucleotide sequence: TGTGCCAGCACTTCGACAGGGGCGAATCAGCCCCAGCATTTT. This sequence encodes CASTSTGANQPQHF.